Below are 29 T cell receptor beta chains sequenced from a single sample in a study of blood T cell repertoires in COVID-19. Sequencing was performed with immunoSEQ multiplex PCR; in TCRdb, only in-frame clones are kept and a portion is missing. The table has 70,000 to 100,000 clones, approximately 80% seen once. Input material: peripheral blood. These receptors were obtained from a woman aged 80 or over with acute or convalescent COVID-19.

The rearrangement uses TRBV7-9 and TRBJ1-3; tentative D call: TRBD1 (5 bases). This CDR3 has 15 amino acids. From germline, CDR1 is SEHNR and CDR2 FQNEAQ (reference sequence). Deletions cut 5 bases from V and 8 bases from J, with 19 bases between. In DNA form, the CDR3 reads TGTGCCAGCAGCCTAGGGGCAGGGATGTCAGACACCATATATTTT. This translates into CASSLGAGMSDTIYF.

This clone showed up just a few times. The chain carries TRBV27 and TRBJ1-5; 7 bases match TRBD1. With 6 bases clipped from V and 3 bases from J, the junction kept 5 bases outside the gene matches. Germline lookup yields CDR1 MNHEY and CDR2 SMNVEV (reference sequence). This CDR3 comprises 14 residues. The CDR3 DNA sequence: TGTGCCAGCAGGGGTACAGGGGTCAATCAGCCCCAGCATTTT. Encoded protein: CASRGTGVNQPQHF.

This chain joins TRBV21-1 and TRBJ1-2; no check of the table's D call, TRBD1, against the DNA was made. TRBV21-1 is shown as a pseudogene. This CDR3 has 16 residues. The CDR3 reads CAMLGGQGLANYGYTF. In DNA form, the CDR3 reads TGTGCCATGCTAGGGGGACAGGGCTTAGCTAACTATGGCTACACCTTC.

V and J are TRBV6-1 and TRBJ2-1, with D uncertain. CDR3 size: 12 residues. Germline CDR1 reads MNHNS; CDR2 reads SASEGT. V shed 1 base and J shed 10 bases, with 8 bases lying between them. The CDR3 loop reads CASSEVEREQFF. CDR3 DNA sequence: TGTGCCAGCAGTGAAGTTGAGAGGGAGCAGTTCTTC.

On this clone itself: This specimen includes other DNA sequences encoding the same CDR3. This chain connects TRBV7-6 to TRBJ2-3; tentatively, D is TRBD2 (7 bases). The V end was cut by 5 bases, the J end by 2 bases, with 14 bases between. The CDR3 consists of 15 residues. Germline V gene lookup returns CDR1 SGHVS and CDR2 FNYEAQ. The chain's CDR3 is CASSPRGQHTDTQYF. In DNA form, the CDR3 reads TGTGCCAGCAGCCCGCGGGGGCAGCACACAGATACGCAGTATTTT.

The CDR3 protein is CASSPGGGIYGYTF. CDR3 DNA: TGTGCCAGTAGTCCCGGGGGGGGAATCTATGGCTACACCTTC. V gene TRBV19 combines with J gene TRBJ1-2, with D perhaps matching TRBD1 (5 bases). Germline V CDR1 and CDR2: LNHDA, SQIVND (reference sequence). The ends were cut back, 5 bases at V and 4 bases at J, with 14 bases in the middle. The CDR3 is made up of 14 amino acids. Full variable domain (missing parts from reference TRBV19 and TRBJ1-2): DGGITQSPKYLFRKEGQNVTLSCEQNLNHDAMYWYRQDPGQGLRLIYYSQIVNDFQKGDIAEGYSVSREKKESFPLTVTSAQKNPTAFYLCASSPGGGIYGYTFGSGTRLTVV.

The chain is built from TRBV6-5 and TRBJ1-6, with D perhaps TRBD1 (5 bases). With 4 bases removed from V and 7 bases from J, the gap between germline ends came to 11 bases. This CDR3 region has 14 residues. CDR1 MNHEY and CDR2 SVGAGI come from the germline V gene. CDR3 region: CASSWGGFNSPLHF. The CDR3 DNA is TGTGCCAGCAGTTGGGGGGGATTCAATTCACCCCTCCACTTT.

A few counts support this clone. The chain recombines TRBV24-1 with TRBJ2-3, with D tentatively TRBD2 (5 bases). The CDR3 covers 14 residues. Germline assignment: CDR1 KGHDR and CDR2 SFDVKD. Trimming cost V 6 bases and J 2 bases, with 11 bases left between them. The CDR3 DNA reads TGTGCCACCAGTCCTGGCGACTACACAGATACGCAGTATTTT. Translation gives CATSPGDYTDTQYF.

The chain recombines TRBV28 with TRBJ1-2, with 7 nucleotides matching TRBD1. V was clipped by 6 bases and J by 5 bases; unmatched bases: 6. This CDR3 has 13 amino acids. Per the germline V gene, CDR1 is MDHEN and CDR2 is SYDVKM. CDR3: CASRLTGFYGYTF. CDR3 DNA sequence: TGTGCCAGCAGATTGACAGGGTTTTATGGCTACACCTTC.

This clone showed up just once. The chain carries TRBV7-2 and TRBJ1-4, with TRBD1 as a possible D gene (5 bases). The CDR3 is made up of 13 amino acids. In germline, CDR1 is SGHTA, CDR2 FQGNSA. The germline V and J ends were trimmed by 5 bases and 5 bases, with 9 bases remaining between them. CDR3 loop: CASSRKGNEKLFF. Written as DNA, the CDR3 is TGTGCCAGCAGCCGAAAGGGGAATGAAAAACTGTTTTTT.

J is TRBJ2-2 and V is TRBV19, with 7 bases identical to TRBD1. Per the germline V gene, CDR1 is LNHDA and CDR2 is SQIVND (reference sequence). V lost 5 bases to trimming and J lost 1 base; unmatched junction nucleotides: 4. This CDR3 is 15 amino acids long. The CDR3 nucleotides are TGTGCCAGTAGTCCGCGACAGGGGAACACCGGGGAGCTGTTTTTT. It translates to CASSPRQGNTGELFF.

The chain has TRBV27 and TRBJ1-2; D call uncertain. Germline loops: CDR1 MNHEY, CDR2 SMNVEV (reference sequence). V was pared by 1 base and J by 5 bases, with 8 bases between. The CDR3 contains 13 residues. CDR3 DNA sequence: TGTGCCAGCAGTTTATTGTCCGGGTATGGCTACACCTTC. It yields the protein CASSLLSGYGYTF.

The chain couples TRBV4-3 to TRBJ2-5, with D tentatively TRBD2 (6 bases). Trimming stripped 4 bases from V and 2 bases from J, with 11 bases between. This CDR3 has 14 amino acids. The germline CDR1 and CDR2 sequences are LGHNA and YSLEER. The CDR3 nucleotides read TGCGCCAGCAGCCGTGGCGGGGTTCAAGAGACCCAGTACTTC. This sequence encodes CASSRGGVQETQYF.

This clone was detected once. The V call is TRBV6-5, the J call TRBJ2-7; tentative D call: TRBD1 (6 bases). Between the trimmed V and J ends, which lost 5 bases and 5 bases, there was a span of 16 bases. Per germline, CDR1 MNHEY and CDR2 SVGAGI. The CDR3 has 14 amino acids. CDR3 coding DNA: TGTGCCAGCAGTCCAAATCAGGGGTTCCACGAGCAGTACTTC. This gives the protein CASSPNQGFHEQYF.

The V and J genes are TRBV24-1 and TRBJ2-7; D may be TRBD2 (6 bases). The ends were cut back, 4 bases at V and 4 bases at J, with 10 bases in the middle. Germline V CDR1 and CDR2: KGHDR, SFDVKD. This CDR3 has 13 residues. The CDR3 nucleotides are TGTGCCACCAGTGACCCGGGAGCGTACGAGCAGTACTTC. This gives the protein CATSDPGAYEQYF.

The CDR3 DNA reads TGTGCCAGCAGCTTTAGCGCAACTCGAGGAGTACTGAACACTGAAGCTTTCTTT. Its translation: CASSFSATRGVLNTEAFF. The rearrangement uses TRBV5-6 and TRBJ1-1; no clear D. V shed 2 bases and J shed 0 bases, with 20 bases lying between them. CDR3 length: 18 amino acids. Germline CDR1 SGHDT, CDR2 YYEEEE.

This chain connects TRBV11-2 to TRBJ1-6; D uncertain. The germline V and J ends were trimmed by 4 bases and 9 bases, with 13 bases remaining between them. CDR3 length equals 14 residues. The germline CDR1 and CDR2 sequences are SGHAT and FQNNGV. In nucleotides, the CDR3 is TGTGCCAGCAGCTCCAGGACCGAGGGTTCACCCCTCCACTTT. This encodes CASSSRTEGSPLHF.

The V call is TRBV12-3 or TRBV12-4, the J call TRBJ1-5, with D unresolved. V was cut by 5 bases and J by 0 bases, with 5 bases left in between. The CDR3 is made up of 13 amino acids. The CDR3 loop reads CASSRYSNQPQHF. The CDR3 bases are TGTGCCAGCAGTCGTTATAGCAATCAGCCCCAGCATTTT.

The chain employs TRBV13 and TRBJ2-3, with 9 bases lining up with TRBD1. The junction had 6 bases not matched to a gene; V was cut back by 5 bases and J by 3 bases. The length of the CDR3 is 15 residues. CDR1 is PRHDT, CDR2 FYEKMQ, per germline (reference sequence). The CDR3 coding sequence is TGTGCCAGCAGCAGGGGGACAGGGACGACAGATACGCAGTATTTT. This translates into CASSRGTGTTDTQYF. The variable domain in full, with the rest retrieved from reference TRBV13 and TRBJ2-3, is AAGVIQSPRHLIKEKRETATLKCYPIPRHDTVYWYQQGPGQDPQFLISFYEKMQSDKGSIPDRFSAQQFSDYHSELNMSSLELGDSALYFCASSRGTGTTDTQYFGPGTRLTVL.

A single count supports this clone. The chain is built from TRBV6-5 and TRBJ1-6; a weak D match, TRBD1 (5 bases). The CDR3 is 15 amino acids. Per the germline V gene, CDR1 is MNHEY and CDR2 is SVGAGI. Trimming took 2 bases from V and 6 from J, leaving 11 bases between them. The CDR3 sequence: CASSYGGVGNSPLHF. CDR3 sequence (DNA): TGTGCCAGCAGTTACGGGGGGGTGGGTAATTCACCCCTCCACTTT.

The V gene is TRBV19, the J gene TRBJ1-5, with D maybe TRBD1 (6 bases). Trimming pared 6 bases from V and 0 bases from J, leaving 18 bases between. The CDR3 length is 17 residues. Per germline, CDR1 LNHDA and CDR2 SQIVND (reference sequence). Written as DNA, the CDR3 is TGTGCCAGTAGCTACCGGGACATTGACTATAGCAATCAGCCCCAGCATTTT. This codes for CASSYRDIDYSNQPQHF.

The rearrangement joins TRBV12-5 to TRBJ2-3, with 9 bases that match TRBD1. The CDR3 spans 14 residues. CDR1 is LGHNT and CDR2 is FRNRAP in the germline V gene. The V segment lost 5 bases and the J segment 3 bases; nucleotides outside the gene matches: 3. This CDR3 reads CASGPGQGTDTQYF. Here the CDR3 DNA reads TGTGCTAGTGGTCCCGGACAGGGGACAGATACGCAGTATTTT.

This clone was recorded once. The chain combines TRBV29-1 with TRBJ2-3, with 8 bases fitting TRBD2. The germline CDR1 and CDR2 sequences are SQVTM and ANQGSEA. The CDR3 totals 15 residues. The CDR3 loop is CSGGLRAGVTDTQYF. CDR3 DNA sequence: TGCAGTGGGGGTCTTCGAGCGGGGGTAACAGATACGCAGTATTTT.

The chain has TRBV6-5 and TRBJ2-7; 8 nucleotides agree with TRBD1. J lost 6 bases, V lost 5 bases, and 9 bases had no gene match. Germline loops: CDR1 MNHEY, CDR2 SVGAGI. The CDR3 has 14 residues. This CDR3 reads CASSPRTGNSEQYF. CDR3 nucleotide sequence: TGTGCCAGCAGTCCCCGGACAGGGAACAGCGAGCAGTACTTC.

CDR3 region: CASSLSGSYNSPLHF. In nucleotides, the CDR3 is TGTGCCAGCAGCTTATCGGGTTCGTATAATTCACCCCTCCACTTT. The V gene is TRBV5-5, the J gene TRBJ1-6; D unclear. V was cut by 2 bases and J by 4 bases, with 10 bases left in between. CDR1 is SGHKS and CDR2 is YYEKEE in the germline V gene (reference sequence). The CDR3 is 15 residues long.

This clone was observed a few times. The chain carries TRBV18 and TRBJ2-5; 9 bases are a match to TRBD1. V trimming: 6 bases; J trimming: 5 bases; junction bases outside the gene matches: 7. From germline, CDR1 is KGHSH and CDR2 LQKENI. The length of the CDR3 is 14 residues. CDR3 in amino acids: CASSTGGMVETQYF. CDR3 in DNA: TGTGCCAGCTCTACAGGGGGCATGGTGGAGACCCAGTACTTC.

CDR3 nucleotide sequence: TGTGCCAGCAGTGAACGGGGGGAAGGGAATGGCTACACCTTC. This translates into CASSERGEGNGYTF. The V call is TRBV2, the J call TRBJ1-2, with D maybe TRBD1 (5 bases). Germline V gene sequence: CDR1 SNHLY, CDR2 FYNNEI. This CDR3 has 14 residues. Deletions cut 2 bases from V and 6 bases from J, with 13 bases between.

The chain couples TRBV10-3 to TRBJ1-1; weak D call: TRBD1 (5 bases). Trimming shortened V by 0 bases and J by 2 bases, and 13 bases separated the two germline ends. There are 16 residues in the CDR3. Germline assignment: CDR1 ENHRY and CDR2 SYGVKD. This chain's CDR3 is CAISESPTADNTEAFF. The CDR3 bases are TGTGCCATCAGTGAGTCTCCGACAGCCGATAACACTGAAGCTTTCTTT.

The rearrangement uses TRBV6-1 and TRBJ2-3, with 10 bases lining up with TRBD2. Germline assignment: CDR1 MNHNS and CDR2 SASEGT. The CDR3 sequence is 16 residues long. Trimming cost V 4 bases and J 5 bases; bases outside gene matches: 9. CDR3 sequence (DNA): TGTGCCAGCAGTGGCCGTCTAGCGGGGGCCGGAGATACGCAGTATTTT. Its translation is CASSGRLAGAGDTQYF.